This TCR beta chain emerged from a study of post-analysis software for immune sequencing data. Study results and limitations: Higher frequency in patients than in controls was seen for about five TRBV segments, with TRBV5-6, TRBV5-1 and TRBV20-1 among them. When compared against controls, multiple sclerosis patients showed significantly lower normalized Chao1 diversity.

J lost 10 bases, V lost 0 bases, and 6 bases had no gene match. CDR1 is SGHTA, CDR2 FQGNSA, per germline. The CDR3 is made up of 15 amino acids. With regard to this clonotype: The target antigen is unknown.

Each TCR beta cDNA library carried unique molecular identifiers. MiXCR, run by TCRdb on the PCR reads, gives a single entry per CDR3 protein. The data show some 800,000 distinct CDR3 sequences, with approximately 44% seen just once and roughly 4.4% held by the top ten. This sequence joins TRBV7-2 and TRBJ1-4; TRBD1 matches 9 bases. Sequences were obtained from blood. The receptor was isolated from a girl aged 5 to 17 with multiple sclerosis. The CDR3 region is CASSLAGQGGRKLFF. The CDR3 DNA reads as TGTGCCAGCAGCTTAGCGGGACAGGGAGGGAGAAAACTGTTTTTT.